This T cell receptor beta chain was sequenced in a study of blood T cell repertoires in COVID-19. Study overall: Sites across the United States, Italy and Spain contributed samples from acute and convalescent COVID-19. PBMCs, B-cell-depleted T cells, or T cells were the source of the cDNA or gDNA that made up the material.

Per germline, CDR1 MNHEY and CDR2 SMNVEV (reference sequence). The CDR3 totals 11 residues. V lost 8 bases to trimming and J lost 4 bases, with 9 bases between them. Per the original methods: Nucleated cell counts were estimated from reference gene primer amplification. Libraries were prepared by immunoSEQ multiplex PCR; TCRdb keeps only in-frame clonotypes and omits some of them. V and J calls and clone size are as listed in that table; D and trimming were resolved from the DNA. This repertoire shows 50,000 to 75,000 clones, roughly nine tenths found once; its top ten account for roughly 8.1%. Sequencing input: peripheral blood. This TCR derives from a human donor in a cohort sampled during active COVID-19. This chain uses TRBV27 with TRBJ2-7, with D possibly TRBD1 on 6 matching bases. The CDR3 loop reads CASATGYEQYF. The CDR3 DNA reads TGTGCCAGCGCTACAGGGTACGAGCAGTACTTC.